The 7 T cell receptor beta chains presented below share a single source sample, sequenced in a study of human T cells and chemical hapten exposure. The time point is: pre-sensitization, week 0. Documented treatment: therapeutic diphenylcyclopropenone sensitization with weekly scalp DPC. TCRdb processed the RACE reads anew with MiXCR; each CDR3 protein has one entry. The table lists approximately 38,000 distinct CDR3 sequences, approximately 10% of them singletons. Here the sequenced sample was whole blood, taken in connection with sensitization to the hapten diphenylcyclopropenone (DPC). These TCRs come from a man aged 30 to 39 with alopecia areata. Some clones in this sample may be carry-over from other donors' samples.

This clonotype was seen a few times. This chain connects TRBV28 to TRBJ2-5; D tentatively reads TRBD1 or TRBD2 (5 bases each). The germline V and J ends were trimmed by 8 bases and 0 bases, with 10 bases remaining between them. CDR3 length: 13 residues. CDR1 MDHEN and CDR2 SYDVKM come from the germline V gene. CDR3 DNA sequence: TGTGCCAGCGGGGGAGCGAACCAAGAGACCCAGTACTTC. Amino acid sequence: CASGGANQETQYF.

The V call is TRBV5-5, the J call TRBJ1-5, with 7 bases that match TRBD1. CDR3 size: 14 residues. Germline CDR1 is SGHKS and CDR2 is YYEKEE (reference sequence). V was pared by 4 bases and J by 4 bases, with 5 bases of the junction left unmatched. The CDR3 region is CASSATGINQPQHF. The DNA of the CDR3 is TGTGCCAGCAGCGCGACAGGGATAAATCAGCCCCAGCATTTT. Looking up the rest from reference TRBV5-5 and TRBJ1-5 gives the full variable domain: DAGVTQSPTHLIKTRGQQVTLRCSPISGHKSVSWYQQVLGQGPQFIFQYYEKEERGRGNFPDRFSARQFPNYSSELNVNALLLGDSALYLCASSATGINQPQHFGDGTRLSIL.

The chain carries TRBV4-3 and TRBJ2-3, with 8 bases that match TRBD2. Germline V gene lookup returns CDR1 LGHNA and CDR2 YSLEER. This CDR3 comprises 15 residues. The V gene end was trimmed by 1 base and the J gene end by 6 bases; junction bases not matched to a gene: 6. The CDR3 loop is CASSQAGGPGDTQYF. Written as DNA, the CDR3 is TGCGCCAGCAGCCAAGCGGGAGGGCCAGGGGATACGCAGTATTTT.

The CDR3 spells CASSVDTEKVEQYF. The CDR3 coding sequence is TGTGCCAGCAGCGTAGACACGGAAAAAGTCGAGCAGTACTTC. The V gene is TRBV9, the J gene TRBJ2-7; D unresolved. The CDR3 has 14 amino acids. Trimming pared 0 bases from V and 6 bases from J, leaving 13 bases between. The germline CDR1 and CDR2 sequences are SGDLS and YYNGEE.

About this clonotype itself: A single base separates this from a much larger clone, so it may be a read error. The CDR3 nucleotides read TGTGCCAGCAGCTTAGATCTAGCGGGAGTTGGGGAGCAGTCCTTC. This sequence encodes CASSLDLAGVGEQSF. This sequence joins TRBV11-2 and TRBJ2-1, with 10 bases lining up with TRBD2. This CDR3 is built from 15 residues. Germline values: CDR1 SGHAT, CDR2 FQNNGV.

The chain couples TRBV20-1 to TRBJ2-5; D may match TRBD1 or TRBD2 (5 bases each). CDR1 is DFQATT and CDR2 is SNEGSKA in the germline V gene (reference sequence). The length of the CDR3 is 14 residues. Trimming shortened V by 5 bases and J by 2 bases, and 15 bases separated the two germline ends. The CDR3 is CSALNRDGQETQYF. As DNA, the CDR3 is TGCAGTGCTCTAAACCGGGACGGACAAGAGACCCAGTACTTC.

This clonotype was seen more than once but under ten times. This chain uses TRBV4-2 with TRBJ1-1; a weak D match, TRBD1 (5 bases). The V end lost 3 bases, the J end lost 0 bases, and 11 bases lay between the germline ends. Germline V CDR1 and CDR2: LGHNA, YNFKEQ. CDR3 size: 15 residues. CDR3 sequence reads: CASSQNTGMNTEAFF. CDR3 sequence (DNA): TGTGCCAGCAGCCAGAACACAGGAATGAACACTGAAGCTTTCTTT.